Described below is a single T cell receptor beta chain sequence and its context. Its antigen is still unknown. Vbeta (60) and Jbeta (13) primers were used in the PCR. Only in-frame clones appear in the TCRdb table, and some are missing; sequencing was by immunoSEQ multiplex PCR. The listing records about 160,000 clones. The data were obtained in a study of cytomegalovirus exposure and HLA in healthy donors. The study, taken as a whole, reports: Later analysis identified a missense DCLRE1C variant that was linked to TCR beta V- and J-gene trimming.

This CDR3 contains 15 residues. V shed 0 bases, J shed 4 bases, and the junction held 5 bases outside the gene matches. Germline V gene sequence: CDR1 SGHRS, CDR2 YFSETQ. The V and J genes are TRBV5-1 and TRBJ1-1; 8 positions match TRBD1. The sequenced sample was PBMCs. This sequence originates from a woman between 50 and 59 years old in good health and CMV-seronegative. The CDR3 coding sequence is TGCGCCAGCAGCTTGGGGGGACAGGTCGCCACTGAAGCTTTCTTT. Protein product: CASSLGGQVATEAFF. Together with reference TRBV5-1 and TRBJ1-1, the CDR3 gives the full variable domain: KAGVTQTPRYLIKTRGQQVTLSCSPISGHRSVSWYQQTPGQGLQFLFEYFSETQRNKGNFPGRFSGRQFSNSRSEMNVSTLELGDSALYLCASSLGGQVATEAFFGQGTRLTVV.